The rows below give T cell receptor beta chains drawn from one sample of a study of patients and donors after allogeneic stem cell transplantation. TCRdb itself ran the RT-PCR reads through MiXCR, one entry per CDR3 protein. The repertoire includes about 410,000 distinct CDR3 sequences, around 16% of them detected once, and less than 8.5% sits in the top ten. Sequencing was carried out using blood, either unsorted or a sorted T cell fraction (not recorded which). These receptors all stem from a human donor who was either an allogeneic HSCT recipient or a stem cell or donor lymphocyte infusion donor (not recorded which). It is not recorded whose cells these are; they may come from a transplant donor. Both conserved end residues are part of each CDR3. A D gene is named only where the DNA matches it firmly. For some rows the clone size is stated as once, few or many, or as a class when expanded; others skip it.

abundance	v_gene	d_gene	j_gene	CDR3aa	CDR3nt
few	TRBV5-1	TRBD1	TRBJ1-1	CASSRSRDRGSTEAFF	TGCGCCAGCAGCCGGTCCCGGGACAGGGGGAGCACTGAAGCTTTCTTT
NA	TRBV6-1	TRBD2	TRBJ2-2	CASSGLAGDAGELFF	TGTGCCAGCAGTGGACTAGCGGGAGACGCCGGGGAGCTGTTTTTT
NA	TRBV27	NA	TRBJ2-4	CVAQAKNIQYF	TGTGTGGCCCAGGCCAAAAACATTCAGTACTTC
NA	TRBV27	TRBD1	TRBJ2-7	CASGTGRLYEQYF	TGTGCCAGCGGGACAGGGAGGTTGTACGAGCAGTACTTC
NA	TRBV15	TRBD2	TRBJ2-1	CATQLGGGAIDEQFF	TGTGCCACCCAATTAGGCGGGGGGGCCATAGATGAGCAGTTCTTC
NA	TRBV4-1	NA	TRBJ2-3	CASSQGRTITDTQYF	TGCGCCAGCAGCCAAGGCAGGACTATCACAGATACGCAGTATTTT
few	TRBV20-1	NA	TRBJ2-3	CSVLRFSTDTQYF	TGCAGTGTCCTGCGATTTAGCACAGATACGCAGTATTTT
few	TRBV4-3	NA	TRBJ1-1	CASSQYRESTEAFF	TGCGCCAGCAGCCAATACAGGGAGAGCACTGAAGCTTTCTTT
many	TRBV24-1	NA	TRBJ2-1	CATSDLRDPADNEQFF	TGTGCCACCAGTGATCTCCGGGACCCCGCCGACAATGAGCAGTTCTTC
NA	TRBV7-9	NA	TRBJ1-2	CASSLQLLSYGYTF	TGTGCCAGCAGCTTACAATTACTCTCTTATGGCTACACCTTC
NA	TRBV9	NA	TRBJ1-5	CASSVGTGNQPQHF	TGTGCCAGCAGCGTAGGAACAGGCAATCAGCCCCAGCATTTT
NA	TRBV7-9	TRBD1	TRBJ2-2	CASRTQGANGELFF	TGTGCCAGCAGAACACAGGGGGCGAACGGGGAGCTGTTTTTT
NA	TRBV9	NA	TRBJ1-2	CASSVWGLSYGYTF	TGTGCCAGCAGCGTATGGGGTTTGTCGTATGGCTACACCTTC
few	TRBV7-9	NA	TRBJ2-7	CASSLAGRPGYEQYF	TGTGCCAGCAGCTTAGCAGGAAGGCCGGGCTACGAGCAGTACTTC
few	TRBV20-1	NA	TRBJ2-3	CSARGTLTDTQYF	TGCAGTGCCAGAGGGACCCTGACAGATACGCAGTATTTT
few	TRBV30	TRBD1	TRBJ1-1	CAWTRTGRNTEAFF	TGTGCCTGGACACGGACAGGGAGAAACACTGAAGCTTTCTTT
few	TRBV7-9	NA	TRBJ2-3	CASSFMGLADTQYF	TGTGCCAGCAGCTTCATGGGGCTCGCAGATACGCAGTATTTT
few	TRBV20-1	TRBD1	TRBJ2-7	CSARDPSTGREQYF	TGCAGTGCTAGAGATCCCTCGACAGGGCGGGAGCAGTACTTC
NA	TRBV19	NA	TRBJ2-1	CATVDFNEQFF	TGTGCCACTGTAGATTTCAATGAGCAGTTCTTC
NA	TRBV3-1	NA	TRBJ1-1	CASSQGPFEAFF	TGTGCCAGCAGCCAAGGACCGTTTGAAGCTTTCTTT
NA	TRBV5-1	NA	TRBJ2-1	CASSPPAGGAYNEQFF	TGCGCCAGCAGCCCCCCAGCGGGCGGGGCCTACAATGAGCAGTTCTTC
few	TRBV20-1	NA	TRBJ1-6	CSARDNSPLHF	TGCAGTGCTAGGGACAATTCACCCCTCCACTTT
NA	TRBV6-2/TRBV6-3	TRBD2	TRBJ2-5	CASRPYPGLEETQYF	TGTGCCAGCAGACCCTACCCTGGACTAGAAGAGACCCAGTACTTC
many	TRBV7-9	NA	TRBJ2-2	CASILPGTTGELFF	TGTGCCAGCATCCTACCCGGGACCACCGGGGAGCTGTTTTTT
NA	TRBV20-1	NA	TRBJ2-7	CSARDPTGIYEQYF	TGCAGTGCTAGAGACCCTACAGGGATCTACGAGCAGTACTTC
NA	TRBV6-1	NA	TRBJ2-1	CASSQRQLSYNEQFF	TGTGCCAGCAGTCAAAGACAGCTCTCCTACAATGAGCAGTTCTTC
few	TRBV5-1	TRBD2	TRBJ2-6	CASSPIAGGSGANVLTF	TGCGCCAGCAGCCCTATAGCGGGAGGGTCAGGGGCCAACGTCCTGACTTTC
NA	TRBV6-6	NA	TRBJ1-2	CASGTVYGYTF	TGTGCCAGTGGGACTGTCTATGGCTACACCTTC
many	TRBV9	NA	TRBJ2-2	CASSVDWGANTGELFF	TGTGCCAGCAGCGTAGATTGGGGGGCGAACACCGGGGAGCTGTTTTTT
many	TRBV13	NA	TRBJ1-6	CASSLLGGNSPLHF	TGTGCCAGCAGCTTGTTGGGGGGTAATTCACCCCTCCACTTT
few	TRBV29-1	NA	TRBJ1-2	CSVGRGISGYTF	TGCAGCGTCGGTCGGGGTATCAGCGGCTACACCTTC
many	TRBV9	NA	TRBJ1-3	CASMGVGNTIYF	TGTGCCAGCATGGGCGTCGGAAACACCATATATTTT
few	TRBV5-1	TRBD2	TRBJ2-1	CASSPGLANYNEQFF	TGCGCCAGCAGCCCGGGACTAGCGAACTACAATGAGCAGTTCTTC
few	TRBV12-5	TRBD2	TRBJ2-7	CASGLTRGGRGGTYEQYF	TGTGCTAGTGGTTTGACTCGTGGGGGTCGCGGGGGGACCTACGAGCAGTACTTC
few	TRBV7-3	NA	TRBJ1-1	CASSPERVLGTEAFF	TGTGCCAGCAGCCCTGAGCGGGTTCTCGGGACTGAAGCTTTCTTT
few	TRBV11-2	NA	TRBJ2-7	CASSPSTYYEQYF	TGTGCCAGCAGCCCCAGTACTTACTACGAGCAGTACTTC
few	TRBV11-2	NA	TRBJ2-2	CASSLVGGLANTGELFF	TGTGCCAGCAGCTTAGTGGGGGGGCTCGCGAACACCGGGGAGCTGTTTTTT
NA	TRBV11-2	NA	TRBJ2-7	CASSPSVYYEQYF	TGTGCCAGCAGCCCCTCGGTCTACTACGAGCAGTACTTC
NA	TRBV28	NA	TRBJ2-6	CASRATGPGANVLTF	TGTGCCAGCAGAGCCACAGGGCCTGGGGCCAACGTCCTGACTTTC
few	TRBV4-1	NA	TRBJ2-5	CASSYGQIAETQYF	TGCGCCAGCAGCTACGGACAGATAGCGGAGACCCAGTACTTC
once	TRBV4-3	NA	TRBJ1-1	CASSQERNNEAFF	TGCGCCAGCAGCCAAGAACGGAACAATGAAGCTTTCTTT
NA	TRBV2	TRBD1	TRBJ1-1	CASSAHRQGSVAEAFF	TGTGCCAGCAGTGCCCACCGACAGGGTTCTGTTGCTGAAGCTTTCTTT
many	TRBV6-1	NA	TRBJ1-1	CASSSFRAPGTEAFF	TGTGCCAGCAGTAGTTTTAGGGCGCCGGGCACTGAAGCTTTCTTT
NA	TRBV18	NA	TRBJ2-3	CASSPATVFPTDTQYF	TGTGCCAGCTCACCAGCGACAGTTTTTCCCACGGATACGCAGTATTTT
few	TRBV15	NA	TRBJ2-1	CATSTHPVDEQFF	TGTGCCACCAGCACCCACCCAGTTGATGAGCAGTTCTTC
many	TRBV12-3/TRBV12-4	NA	TRBJ2-7	CASSLEQGRNEQYF	TGTGCCAGCAGTTTAGAGCAGGGTAGGAACGAGCAGTACTTC
NA	TRBV3-1	NA	TRBJ1-2	CASSQKRGSGYTF	TGTGCCAGCAGCCAAAAGAGAGGGTCCGGCTACACCTTC